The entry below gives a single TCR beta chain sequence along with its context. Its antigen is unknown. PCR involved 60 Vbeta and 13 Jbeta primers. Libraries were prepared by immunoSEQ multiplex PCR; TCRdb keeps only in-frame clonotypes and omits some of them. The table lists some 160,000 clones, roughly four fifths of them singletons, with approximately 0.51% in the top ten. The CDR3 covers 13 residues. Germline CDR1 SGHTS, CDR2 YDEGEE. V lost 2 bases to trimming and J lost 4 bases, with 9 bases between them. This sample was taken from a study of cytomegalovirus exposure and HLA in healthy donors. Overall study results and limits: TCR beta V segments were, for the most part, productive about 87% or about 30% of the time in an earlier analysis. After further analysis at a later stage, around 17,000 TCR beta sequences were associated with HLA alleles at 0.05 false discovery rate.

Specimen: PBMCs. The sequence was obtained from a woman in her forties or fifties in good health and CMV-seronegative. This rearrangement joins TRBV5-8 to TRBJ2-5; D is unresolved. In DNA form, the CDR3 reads TGTGCCAGCAGCTTAACCTTCGGAGAGACCCAGTACTTC. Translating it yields CASSLTFGETQYF.